This record covers a single T cell receptor (beta chain). This sample is part of a study of CD8 T cells in Susac syndrome. It was negative isolation that provided the CD8+ and CD4+ T cells, whereas TEMRA cells were enriched by FACS. The CDR3 runs to 13 residues. Germline loops: CDR1 MNHEY, CDR2 SMNVEV (reference sequence). V was shortened by 10 bases and J by 6 bases, with 17 bases between the two germline ends. With random hexamers, about 0.45 to 1 ug RNA was reverse transcribed. TCRdb passed the immunoSEQ multiplex PCR reads through MiXCR, listing each CDR3 protein once. Of about 150,000 distinct CDR3 sequences in the sample, about 94% were seen once.

The J gene is TRBJ2-3, the V gene TRBV27; D remains ambiguous. The receptor's source is a human donor with multiple sclerosis. Source material: CD8+ T cells from PBMCs. The CDR3, as DNA: TGTGCCACCTTATCGGGCCCTCCGGATACGCAGTATTTT. Residues: CATLSGPPDTQYF.